This T cell receptor beta chain was observed in a study of blood T cell repertoires in COVID-19. Study summary: Sites in the United States, Italy and Spain provided acute and convalescent COVID-19 samples. From T cells, B-cell-depleted T cells, or PBMCs came the material, which was cDNA or gDNA.

Original analysis: Scientists estimated how many nucleated cells there were by amplifying reference gene primers. Here immunoSEQ multiplex PCR was the method, and the copy in TCRdb shows in-frame clones only, minus some. The D gene and trimming were derived from the DNA, and the V and J assignments and clone size from that table. The table shows some 140,000 clones, with around 87% occurring only once. Trimming left V 1 base short and J 4 bases short, with 11 bases between. The germline CDR1 and CDR2 sequences are LGHDT and YNNKEL (reference sequence). This CDR3 is 15 amino acids long. This TCR came from a man aged 45-65 years with active COVID-19. Source material: peripheral blood. V is TRBV3-1 (or the pseudogene TRBV3-2) and J is TRBJ2-1, with D perhaps TRBD2 (7 bases). The CDR3 spells CASSQAGGNYNEQFF. The CDR3 DNA reads as TGTGCCAGCAGCCAAGCGGGGGGCAATTACAATGAGCAGTTCTTC.